This TCR beta chain was captured by sequencing in a study of blood T cell repertoires in COVID-19. Study background: The cDNA or gDNA used as material had been derived from T cells, B-cell-depleted T cells, or PBMCs.

Under the authors' procedure: Reference gene primer amplification gave estimated nucleated cell counts. Sequencing was performed with immunoSEQ multiplex PCR; in TCRdb, only in-frame clones are kept and a portion is missing. The V and J calls and clone size are taken from that table; D and trimming were inferred from the DNA. The data hold some 150,000 clones, with about four fifths observed a single time. Trimming removed 1 base at V and 4 bases at J, with 18 bases between. CDR3 length equals 16 residues. Germline loops: CDR1 GTSNPN, CDR2 SVGIG (reference sequence). The clonotype was recovered from a woman at least 80 years old with acute or convalescent COVID-19. Sequencing used peripheral blood. V gene TRBV30 combines with J gene TRBJ2-3, with a weak D call TRBD2 (6 bases). CDR3 DNA sequence: TGTGCCTGGAGTGGGGGGGTGGAGGGCAAGGCAGATACGCAGTATTTT. Amino acid sequence: CAWSGGVEGKADTQYF.